The 16 T cell receptor beta chains below were found in one sample sequenced in a study of T cells in Graves' hyperthyroidism and ophthalmopathy. RNA transcripts gave rise to amplified TCR beta CDR3 regions. HTBI primers were used for first-round RT-PCR of the TCR CDR3. TCRdb re-analysed the multiplex PCR reads in MiXCR, keeping a single row per CDR3 protein. The table includes around 620,000 distinct CDR3 sequences, more than 45% detected once. The sequencing sample was made of peripheral blood or thyroid tissue (not recorded which). The source of these receptors is an adult woman with Graves' disease, either hyperthyroidism or ophthalmopathy (not recorded which).

The chain couples TRBV7-9 to TRBJ1-5; no definite D call. Germline V gives CDR1 SEHNR, CDR2 FQNEAQ (reference sequence). The germline V and J ends were trimmed by 8 bases and 0 bases, with 11 bases remaining between them. CDR3 size: 14 residues. The CDR3: CASDSRNSNQPQHF. The CDR3 DNA is TGTGCCAGCGACTCAAGGAATAGCAATCAGCCCCAGCATTTT.

This clonotype was observed many times. The J gene is TRBJ1-1, the V gene TRBV5-1; possible D gene TRBD1, 6 bases. The CDR3 is made up of 14 amino acids. Trimming pared 8 bases from V and 2 bases from J, leaving 16 bases between. Germline CDR1 reads SGHRS; CDR2 reads YFSETQ. This chain's CDR3 is CASVQGGANTEAFF. The CDR3 region has the DNA TGCGCCAGTGTACAGGGAGGAGCAAACACTGAAGCTTTCTTT.

This chain joins TRBV15 and TRBJ1-1, with D unclear. In germline, CDR1 is LNHNV, CDR2 YYDKDF (reference sequence). Trimming stripped 0 bases from V and 8 bases from J, with 13 bases between. CDR3 size: 14 residues. CDR3 loop: CATSRELPTTEAFF. The CDR3, as DNA: TGTGCCACCAGCAGAGAACTTCCAACCACCGAAGCTTTCTTT. The complete variable domain, with remaining parts taken from reference TRBV15 and TRBJ1-1, reads DAMVIQNPRYQVTQFGKPVTLSCSQTLNHNVMYWYQQKSSQAPKLLFHYYDKDFNNEADTPDNFQSRRPNTSFCFLDIRSPGLGDTAMYLCATSRELPTTEAFFGQGTRLTVV.

CDR3 region: CASSPYGDTGTGSPLHF. CDR3 coding DNA: TGTGCCAGCAGCCCCTACGGGGACACCGGGACAGGTTCACCCCTCCACTTT. J is TRBJ1-6 and V is TRBV11-1, with 8 nucleotides matching TRBD1. J lost 9 bases, V lost 5 bases, and 15 bases had no gene match. The germline V gene encodes CDR1 SGHAT and CDR2 FQDESV (reference sequence). The CDR3 has 17 residues.

This clonotype was counted a few times. The J gene is TRBJ1-1, the V gene TRBV7-3, with TRBD1 as a possible D gene (6 bases). In germline, CDR1 is SGHTA, CDR2 FQGTGA. This CDR3 region has 13 residues. The V end was cut by 4 bases, the J end by 4 bases, with 10 bases between. CDR3 region: CASSSDRVTEAFF. CDR3 coding DNA: TGTGCCAGCAGCTCGGACAGAGTCACTGAAGCTTTCTTT.

The J gene is TRBJ2-7, the V gene TRBV15; 9 bases align to TRBD2. This CDR3 is 14 amino acids long. The V gene's germline CDR1 is LNHNV and CDR2 YYDKDF (reference sequence). The ends lost 5 bases at V and 2 bases at J; junction bases unmatched: 4. CDR3 region: CATSPSGVAYEQYF. The CDR3 DNA is TGTGCCACCAGCCCTAGCGGGGTCGCCTACGAGCAGTACTTC.

This clonotype showed up many times. V gene TRBV7-2 combines with J gene TRBJ2-2; D gene uncertain. Germline loops: CDR1 SGHTA, CDR2 FQGNSA. V was pared by 3 bases and J by 0 bases, with 5 bases between. This CDR3 comprises 14 residues. CDR3 DNA sequence: TGTGCCAGCAGCTTCCGCGCGAACACCGGGGAGCTGTTTTTT. It codes for CASSFRANTGELFF.

The table lists this clonotype with many counts. The gene calls are TRBV7-2 and TRBJ2-7; 10 bases fit TRBD2. Germline lookup yields CDR1 SGHTA and CDR2 FQGNSA. The V segment lost 7 bases and the J segment 3 bases; nucleotides outside the gene matches: 12. This CDR3 has 16 residues. The DNA for the CDR3 is TGTGCCAGCACCCCCCGGTTGACTAGCGGGTTCTACGAGCAGTACTTC. Translation gives CASTPRLTSGFYEQYF.

The gene calls are TRBV20-1 and TRBJ2-7; 7 bases line up with TRBD2. The V segment lost 3 bases and the J segment 3 bases; nucleotides outside the gene matches: 8. CDR1 is DFQATT, CDR2 SNEGSKA, per germline (reference sequence). The CDR3 contains 14 residues. CDR3 nucleotides: TGCAGTGCTAGCGTTGCGGGAGTTTACTACGAGCAGTACTTC. Amino acid sequence: CSASVAGVYYEQYF.

The rearrangement links TRBV20-1 to TRBJ1-6; a possible D gene is TRBD1 (6 bases). This CDR3 comprises 14 residues. The V end lost 1 base, the J end lost 12 bases, and 16 bases lay between the germline ends. The germline CDR1 and CDR2 sequences are DFQATT and SNEGSKA (reference sequence). The CDR3 coding sequence is TGCAGTGCTAGAGTTGGACAGCCGGTAAAACCCCTCCACTTT. Protein product: CSARVGQPVKPLHF.

The genes are TRBV20-1 and TRBJ2-5; D unresolved. The CDR3 extends over 14 amino acids. CDR1 is DFQATT, CDR2 SNEGSKA, per germline (reference sequence). V gave up 0 bases and J gave up 4 bases, with 12 bases separating them. The CDR3, as DNA: TGCAGTGCTAGAGATGATAAGCTCCCAGAGACCCAGTACTTC. It encodes CSARDDKLPETQYF.

This clonotype was observed many times. The V and J genes are TRBV7-2 and TRBJ1-6; D is perhaps TRBD1 (5 bases). Trimming left V 1 base short and J 4 bases short, with 8 bases between. The CDR3 spans 15 residues. The germline V gene encodes CDR1 SGHTA and CDR2 FQGNSA. The CDR3 nucleotides read TGTGCCAGCAGCTTAGTGACAGCTTATAATTCACCCCTCCACTTT. It specifies CASSLVTAYNSPLHF.

At least ten counts were recorded for this clonotype. The rearrangement joins TRBV24-1 to TRBJ1-4, with 10 positions matching TRBD1. The CDR3 length is 14 residues. Germline loops: CDR1 KGHDR, CDR2 SFDVKD. V shed 6 bases and J 8 bases; nucleotides not matched to a gene: 5. The CDR3 DNA reads as TGTGCCACCAGTCAAGGGACAGGGGAGGAAAAACTGTTTTTT. Protein product: CATSQGTGEEKLFF.

The rearrangement uses TRBV7-9 and TRBJ1-1, with D possibly TRBD1 on 5 matching bases. Deletions cut 7 bases from V and 0 bases from J, with 18 bases between. Germline V gene data show CDR1 as SEHNR and CDR2 as FQNEAQ (reference sequence). The CDR3 runs to 16 residues. CDR3 region: CASTSLTGRLNTEAFF. The DNA of the CDR3 is TGTGCCAGCACCTCCCTGACGGGACGGTTGAACACTGAAGCTTTCTTT.

This chain uses TRBV7-9 with TRBJ1-1; D is ambiguous. The CDR3 length is 14 residues. Germline CDR1 and CDR2: SEHNR and FQNEAQ (reference sequence). The V end was cut by 2 bases, the J end by 1 base, with 8 bases between. CDR3 sequence (DNA): TGTGCCAGCAGCTTACTGCACTGGAACACTGAAGCTTTCTTT. This gives the protein CASSLLHWNTEAFF.

The chain couples TRBV11-2 to TRBJ2-2, with 10 nucleotides matching TRBD2. From germline, CDR1 is SGHAT and CDR2 FQNNGV. Trimming took 1 base from V and 7 from J; bases not matched to a gene: 6. This CDR3 region has 16 residues. The CDR3 sequence: CASSLGASGSGGELFF. CDR3 coding DNA: TGTGCCAGCAGCTTAGGGGCTAGCGGGAGTGGCGGGGAGCTGTTTTTT.